Below are 19 T cell receptor beta chains sequenced from a single sample in a study of regulatory T cells in long-lasting Graves disease. Time point indicated: persistent/refractory GD, antithyroid drugs over 5 years with positive TRAb. RNA extracted from PBMCs served as the sequencing template. HTBI primers from iRepertoire and Arm-PCR of CDR3 regions yielded the TCR beta libraries. A single record per CDR3 protein comes from TCRdb applying MiXCR to the multiplex PCR reads. Counted here are some 370,000 distinct CDR3 sequences, roughly 20% occurring once; the ten biggest clones make up around 30%. The specimen was peripheral blood mononuclear cells (PBMCs), collected when the disease was refractory, from a patient treated with antithyroid drugs. These receptors all stem from a woman between 40 and 55 years old with Graves disease.

This clonotype turned up a few times. The chain has TRBV20-1 and TRBJ2-2, with 14 bases matching TRBD2. J gave up 6 bases and V 3 bases, and 9 bases lay outside the gene matches. The germline CDR1 and CDR2 sequences are DFQATT and SNEGSKA (reference sequence). CDR3 length: 17 amino acids. In DNA form, the CDR3 reads TGCAGTGCTAGGCCCAGGACTAGCGGGAGGCCCTCCGGGGAGCTGTTTTTT. It yields the protein CSARPRTSGRPSGELFF.

This clonotype was seen many times. The chain recombines TRBV20-1 with TRBJ2-7, with 9 bases lining up with TRBD2. This CDR3 spans 15 amino acids. In germline, CDR1 is DFQATT, CDR2 SNEGSKA (reference sequence). Trimming cost V 4 bases and J 2 bases; bases outside gene matches: 9. CDR3 protein: CSATQREVPPYEQYF. The CDR3 bases are TGCAGTGCTACCCAGCGGGAGGTTCCGCCCTACGAGCAGTACTTC.

This clonotype was recorded many times. The rearrangement uses TRBV7-9 and TRBJ2-2; D remains unclear. V was trimmed by 0 bases and J by 6 bases, leaving 8 bases between them. Germline assignment: CDR1 SEHNR and CDR2 FQNEAQ (reference sequence). The CDR3 length is 14 residues. CDR3 sequence (DNA): TGTGCCAGCAGCTTAGCTGAAGTGGCCGGGGAGCTGTTTTTT. It yields the protein CASSLAEVAGELFF.

This clonotype appeared many times. The V gene is TRBV7-2, the J gene TRBJ2-5; the D is unclear. V lost 8 bases, J lost 5 bases, and 3 bases lay in between. The CDR3 is made up of 9 amino acids. CDR1 SGHTA and CDR2 FQGNSA come from the germline V gene. The CDR3 sequence is CASGETQYF. The CDR3 DNA sequence: TGTGCCAGCGGGGAGACCCAGTACTTC. Using reference TRBV7-2 and TRBJ2-5 for the parts outside the CDR3, the full variable domain is GAGVSQSPSNKVTEKGKDVELRCDPISGHTALYWYRQSLGQGLEFLIYFQGNSAPDKSGLPSDRFSAERTGGSVSTLTIQRTQQEDSAVYLCASGETQYFGPGTRLLVL.

Only a few counts were recorded for this clonotype. The CDR3 DNA sequence: TGTGCCAGCAGCTTTAAATCCCGGGTAGGCGAGCAGTACTTC. The encoded protein is CASSFKSRVGEQYF. V is TRBV5-6 and J is TRBJ2-7; D remains ambiguous. The CDR3 extends over 14 amino acids. Germline lookup yields CDR1 SGHDT and CDR2 YYEEEE. Trimming shortened V by 2 bases and J by 6 bases, and 15 bases separated the two germline ends.

This clonotype was detected many times. The rearrangement joins TRBV28 to TRBJ2-7; 8 positions match TRBD1. The V and J ends lost 10 bases and 0 bases, in that order; junction bases with no gene match: 5. This CDR3 is 13 amino acids long. Germline V gene lookup returns CDR1 MDHEN and CDR2 SYDVKM. The CDR3 DNA reads as TGTGCCACGAAGGGACAGGACTCCTACGAGCAGTACTTC. Translation: CATKGQDSYEQYF.

This clonotype was found a few times. This chain uses TRBV7-3 with TRBJ2-2; TRBD2 agrees at 10 bases. Germline trimming cut 4 bases from V and 3 bases from J; bases unmatched to any gene: 2. The V gene's germline CDR1 is SGHTA and CDR2 FQGTGA. CDR3 length: 15 residues. CDR3 bases: TGTGCCAGCAGCTCCGGACTAGCGGACACCGGGGAGCTGTTTTTT. Translated, it gives CASSSGLADTGELFF.

This clonotype appeared a few times. The rearrangement links TRBV7-9 to TRBJ1-2; maybe TRBD1 (5 bases). With 3 bases removed from V and 1 base from J, the gap between germline ends came to 15 bases. Germline CDR1 reads SEHNR; CDR2 reads FQNEAQ (reference sequence). This CDR3 is 16 amino acids long. The DNA of the CDR3 is TGTGCCAGCAGCTTGGGGGGGGGACCCCTTAACTATGGCTACACCTTC. Residues: CASSLGGGPLNYGYTF.

This clonotype was detected ten times or more. The V call is TRBV6-1, the J call TRBJ1-1; 7 nucleotides align to TRBD1. The length of the CDR3 is 14 residues. CDR1 and CDR2 from the germline V gene are MNHNS and SASEGT. The junction had 8 bases not matched to a gene; V was cut back by 4 bases and J by 6 bases. CDR3 DNA sequence: TGTGCCAGCAGTGTCCACAGGGGAGGGGCTGAAGCTTTCTTT. Its protein is CASSVHRGGAEAFF.

A few counts support this clonotype. The genes are TRBV20-1 and TRBJ2-2, with D possibly matching TRBD2 (5 bases). The V and J ends lost 4 bases and 2 bases respectively, with 11 bases between them. The CDR3 has 14 amino acids. Looked up from germline, CDR1 is DFQATT and CDR2 is SNEGSKA (reference sequence). The CDR3 DNA follows: TGCAGTGCTACTAGCCCTCCTAACACCGGGGAGCTGTTTTTT. This encodes CSATSPPNTGELFF.

This clonotype was observed many times. The chain couples TRBV7-9 to TRBJ1-6; a weak D match, TRBD1 (5 bases). Germline CDR1 and CDR2: SEHNR and FQNEAQ (reference sequence). The germline V and J ends were trimmed by 0 bases and 7 bases, with 10 bases remaining between them. The CDR3 spans 15 residues. CDR3 nucleotides: TGTGCCAGCAGCTTAGCAATCGGGGGGAATTCACCCCTCCACTTT. Protein sequence: CASSLAIGGNSPLHF.

This clonotype was seen ten or more times. This chain links TRBV10-3 with TRBJ1-5; D not certain. This CDR3 comprises 13 residues. V was shortened by 0 bases and J by 4 bases, with 4 bases between the two germline ends. From germline, CDR1 is ENHRY and CDR2 SYGVKD. CDR3 protein: CAISESDNQPQHF. The CDR3 DNA sequence: TGTGCCATCAGTGAGTCGGATAATCAGCCCCAGCATTTT.

The chain employs TRBV6-2 or TRBV6-3 and TRBJ1-6; no reliable D call. CDR3 length: 16 amino acids. Trimming stripped 0 bases from V and 7 bases from J, with 13 bases between. Germline CDR1 MNHEY, CDR2 SVGEGT. CDR3: CASSYSAGLSNSPLHF. Here the CDR3 DNA reads TGTGCCAGCAGTTACTCGGCAGGCCTCTCCAATTCACCCCTCCACTTT.

This clonotype was seen only a few times. The chain employs TRBV5-5 and TRBJ1-1; TRBD1 might be the D (5 bases). Deletions cut 5 bases from V and 5 bases from J, with 22 bases between. The germline gives CDR1 SGHKS, CDR2 YYEKEE (reference sequence). The CDR3 is 16 amino acids. CDR3 sequence reads: CASSWWDGDEGTEAFF. The CDR3 nucleotides read TGTGCCAGCAGTTGGTGGGACGGCGATGAAGGGACTGAAGCTTTCTTT.

This clonotype was seen only a few times. This rearrangement joins TRBV2 to TRBJ2-1; tentative D call: TRBD1 (5 bases). Looked up from germline, CDR1 is SNHLY and CDR2 is FYNNEI. V lost 8 bases, J lost 1 base, and 15 bases lay in between. This CDR3 is built from 15 residues. The CDR3 region is CASESTGDSYNEQFF. The CDR3 DNA is TGTGCCAGCGAATCTACAGGCGATTCCTACAATGAGCAGTTCTTC.

This clonotype was detected many times. The J gene is TRBJ1-1, the V gene TRBV28, with D perhaps matching TRBD1 (5 bases). The V gene lost 3 bases and the J gene lost 5 bases, with 13 bases spanning the gap. Germline values: CDR1 MDHEN, CDR2 SYDVKM. This CDR3 contains 14 residues. CDR3 sequence: CASSFSDEGTEAFF. The CDR3 DNA follows: TGTGCCAGCAGTTTTTCCGATGAGGGGACTGAAGCTTTCTTT.

Turning to this clonotype: With a much larger clone just one base away, this may be a read error. This rearrangement joins TRBV12-3 or TRBV12-4 to TRBJ1-1; no clear D. V shed 6 bases and J shed 9 bases, with 17 bases lying between them. The CDR3 runs 13 residues. The CDR3 DNA reads TGTGCCAGCAGACTTCCCCCCGGCGCCAAAGCTTTCTTT. Protein: CASRLPPGAKAFF.

This clonotype was seen once. This sequence joins TRBV7-9 and TRBJ2-1; the D gene could be TRBD1 or TRBD2 (5 bases each). The germline V gene encodes CDR1 SEHNR and CDR2 FQNEAQ (reference sequence). V dropped 4 bases and J dropped 5 bases, with 12 bases sitting between them. This CDR3 is built from 14 residues. The CDR3 sequence is CASSYGTYDNEQFF. Written as DNA, the CDR3 is TGTGCCAGCAGCTACGGGACCTACGACAATGAGCAGTTCTTC.

With regard to this clonotype: Being one base from a much bigger clone, this may be a read error. The chain couples TRBV20-1 to TRBJ2-1; TRBD1 matches at 7 bases. Germline CDR1 and CDR2: DFQATT and SNEGSKA (reference sequence). The CDR3 extends over 14 amino acids. The DNA for the CDR3 is TGCAGCCCGACAGGGACACTTGTTTTCTACGAGCAGTTCTTC. It specifies CSPTGTLVFYEQFF.